This T cell receptor (beta chain) comes out of a study of regulatory T cells in long-lasting Graves disease. Study overall: Graves' patients who were just diagnosed had used antithyroid drugs for under 3 months.

The CDR3 covers 15 residues. V lost 8 bases and J 2 bases, leaving 18 bases between the germline ends. Germline V gene sequence: CDR1 SEHNR, CDR2 FQNEAQ (reference sequence). To make TCR beta libraries, researchers used iRepertoire HTBI primers and Arm-PCR of CDR3 regions. In TCRdb, the multiplex PCR reads were re-called with MiXCR into one record per CDR3 protein. Altogether hundreds of thousands of distinct CDR3 sequences are present, about 16% being singletons, with the ten largest covering approximately 25%. Time point in this sample: newly diagnosed GD, antithyroid drugs for less than 3 months. PBMC RNA served as the TCR library source. The same sample was also used in a study of T cells in Graves' hyperthyroidism and ophthalmopathy. That paper adds: During a first-round RT-PCR of the TCR CDR3, the HTBI primer set was used. A model using 13 V-J features told ophthalmopathy apart from stable hyperthyroidism.

The sequence was collected from a woman aged 40-60 years with Graves disease. The source material was peripheral blood mononuclear cells (PBMCs), sampled at new diagnosis, from a patient treated with antithyroid drugs. The chain couples TRBV7-9 to TRBJ2-5; D is perhaps TRBD1 (7 bases). DNA of the CDR3: TGTGCCAGCGGCCCTCCGCGGGACAGACAAGAGACCCAGTACTTC. Its protein is CASGPPRDRQETQYF.